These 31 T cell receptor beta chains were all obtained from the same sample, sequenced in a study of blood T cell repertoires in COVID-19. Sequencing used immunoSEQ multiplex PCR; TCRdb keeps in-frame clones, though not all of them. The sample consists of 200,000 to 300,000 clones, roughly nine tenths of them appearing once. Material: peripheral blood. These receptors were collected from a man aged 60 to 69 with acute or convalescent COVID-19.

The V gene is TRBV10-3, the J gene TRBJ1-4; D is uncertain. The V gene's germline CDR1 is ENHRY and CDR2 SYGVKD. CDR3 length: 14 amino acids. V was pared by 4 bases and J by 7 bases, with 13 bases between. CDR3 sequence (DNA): TGTGCCATCAGTGTCTCTTTGGGGAGTGAAAAACTGTTTTTT. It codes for CAISVSLGSEKLFF.

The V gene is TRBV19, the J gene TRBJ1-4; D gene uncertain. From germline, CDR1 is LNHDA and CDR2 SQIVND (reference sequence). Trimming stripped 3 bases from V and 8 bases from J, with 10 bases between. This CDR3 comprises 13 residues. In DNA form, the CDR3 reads TGTGCCAGTAGTATCCGGGAGAGGGAAAAACTGTTTTTT. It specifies CASSIREREKLFF.

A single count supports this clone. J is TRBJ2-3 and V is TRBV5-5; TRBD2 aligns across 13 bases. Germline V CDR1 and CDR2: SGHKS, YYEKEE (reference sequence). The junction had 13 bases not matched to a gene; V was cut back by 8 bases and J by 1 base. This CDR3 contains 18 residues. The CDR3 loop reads CASLTGTSGNRRTDTQYF. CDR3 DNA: TGTGCCAGTCTTACCGGGACTAGCGGGAACCGTCGCACAGATACGCAGTATTTT.

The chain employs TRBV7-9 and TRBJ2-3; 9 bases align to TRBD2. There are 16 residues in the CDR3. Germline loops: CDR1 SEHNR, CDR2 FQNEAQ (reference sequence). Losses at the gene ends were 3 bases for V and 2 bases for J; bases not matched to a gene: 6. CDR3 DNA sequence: TGTGCCAGCAGCTTCTGGACTAGCGCGTCCACAGATACGCAGTATTTT. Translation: CASSFWTSASTDTQYF.

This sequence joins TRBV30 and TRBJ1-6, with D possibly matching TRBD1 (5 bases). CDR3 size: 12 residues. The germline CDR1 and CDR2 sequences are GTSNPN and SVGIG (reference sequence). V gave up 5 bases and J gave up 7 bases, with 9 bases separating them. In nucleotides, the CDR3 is TGTGCCTGGGGGGGGAGCAATTCACCCCTCCACTTT. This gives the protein CAWGGSNSPLHF.

CDR3 in amino acids: CASSTRGGYEQYF. The CDR3, as DNA: TGTGCCAGCAGTACCCGGGGAGGCTACGAGCAGTACTTC. The rearrangement uses TRBV27 and TRBJ2-7; tentatively, D is TRBD2 (6 bases). The CDR3 is 13 amino acids. Germline V gene data show CDR1 as MNHEY and CDR2 as SMNVEV (reference sequence). V was clipped by 5 bases and J by 3 bases, with 11 bases between them.

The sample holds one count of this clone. CDR3 loop: CASAGTASSYEQYF. The CDR3 nucleotides read TGTGCCAGCGCAGGGACAGCGAGTTCCTACGAGCAGTACTTC. The chain is built from TRBV19 and TRBJ2-7, with 7 bases matching TRBD1. The CDR3 has 14 residues. With V trimmed by 9 bases and J by 1 base, 9 bases remained unmatched. Germline V lookup: CDR1 LNHDA, CDR2 SQIVND (reference sequence).

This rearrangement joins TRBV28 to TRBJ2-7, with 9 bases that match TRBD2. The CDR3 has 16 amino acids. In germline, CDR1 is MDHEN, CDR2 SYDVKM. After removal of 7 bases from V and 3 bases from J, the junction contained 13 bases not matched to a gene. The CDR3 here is CASTPGGSGRGYEQYF. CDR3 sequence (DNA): TGTGCCAGCACCCCAGGGGGTAGCGGGAGAGGCTACGAGCAGTACTTC.

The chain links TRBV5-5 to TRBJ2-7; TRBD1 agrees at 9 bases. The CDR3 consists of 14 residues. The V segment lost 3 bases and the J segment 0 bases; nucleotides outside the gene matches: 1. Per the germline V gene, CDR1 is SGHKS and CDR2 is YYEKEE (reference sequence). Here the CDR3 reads CASSWGQGSYEQYF. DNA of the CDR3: TGTGCCAGCAGCTGGGGACAGGGCTCCTACGAGCAGTACTTC.

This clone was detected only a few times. The CDR3 DNA is TGTGCCAGTAGTATAGATAGCGAGGTAGTGTCCGGTGAGCAGTTCTTC. Protein sequence: CASSIDSEVVSGEQFF. V gene TRBV19 combines with J gene TRBJ2-1; D is perhaps TRBD2 (5 bases). V lost 0 bases to trimming and J lost 9 bases, with 18 bases between them. Germline CDR1 LNHDA, CDR2 SQIVND (reference sequence). This CDR3 comprises 16 residues.

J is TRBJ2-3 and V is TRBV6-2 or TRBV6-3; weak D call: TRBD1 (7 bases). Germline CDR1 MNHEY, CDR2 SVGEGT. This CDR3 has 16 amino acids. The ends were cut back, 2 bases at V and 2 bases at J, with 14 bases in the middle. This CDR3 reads CASSYGLRGATDTQYF. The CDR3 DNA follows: TGTGCCAGCAGTTACGGGCTCAGGGGGGCCACAGATACGCAGTATTTT.

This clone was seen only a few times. CDR3 residues: CASNGGPYNEQFF. In DNA, the CDR3 is TGTGCCAGCAACGGCGGGCCCTACAATGAGCAGTTCTTC. V and J are TRBV27 and TRBJ2-1, with D possibly TRBD2 on 5 matching bases. Germline CDR1 reads MNHEY; CDR2 reads SMNVEV (reference sequence). Trimming shortened V by 7 bases and J by 2 bases, and 9 bases separated the two germline ends. This CDR3 region has 13 residues.

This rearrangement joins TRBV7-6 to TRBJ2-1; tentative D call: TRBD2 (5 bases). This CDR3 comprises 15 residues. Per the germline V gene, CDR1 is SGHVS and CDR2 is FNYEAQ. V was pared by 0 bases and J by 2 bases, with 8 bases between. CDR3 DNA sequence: TGTGCCAGCAGCTTAGCGAGGGTAGCCTACAATGAGCAGTTCTTC. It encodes CASSLARVAYNEQFF.

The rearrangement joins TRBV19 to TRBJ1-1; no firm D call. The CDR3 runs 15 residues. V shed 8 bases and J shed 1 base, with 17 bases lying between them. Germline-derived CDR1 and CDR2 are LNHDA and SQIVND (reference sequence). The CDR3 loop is CASLFYGWQNTEAFF. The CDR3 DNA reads TGTGCCAGTTTGTTCTACGGGTGGCAGAACACTGAAGCTTTCTTT.

The CDR3 DNA reads TGTGCCAGTCAGGGGGCCCTATTCACAGATACGCAGTATTTT. This sequence encodes CASQGALFTDTQYF. The chain links TRBV19 to TRBJ2-3; 8 bases align to TRBD1. V dropped 8 bases and J dropped 2; count of bases not matched to a gene: 6. The CDR3 is 14 residues long. The germline gives CDR1 LNHDA, CDR2 SQIVND (reference sequence).

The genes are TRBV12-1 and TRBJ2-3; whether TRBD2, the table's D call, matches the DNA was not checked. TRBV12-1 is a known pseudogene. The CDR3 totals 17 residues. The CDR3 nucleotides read TGTGCCAGCAGCCATCGTCGAGTAGCGGCCCGACTAGATACGCAGTATTTT. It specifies CASSHRRVAARLDTQYF.

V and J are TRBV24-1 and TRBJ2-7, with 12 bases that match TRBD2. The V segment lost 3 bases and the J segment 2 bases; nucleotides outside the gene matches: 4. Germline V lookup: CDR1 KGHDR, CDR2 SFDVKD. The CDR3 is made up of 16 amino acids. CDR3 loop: CATSDGRLAGAYEQYF. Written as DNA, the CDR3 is TGTGCCACCAGTGATGGAAGACTAGCGGGAGCCTACGAGCAGTACTTC.

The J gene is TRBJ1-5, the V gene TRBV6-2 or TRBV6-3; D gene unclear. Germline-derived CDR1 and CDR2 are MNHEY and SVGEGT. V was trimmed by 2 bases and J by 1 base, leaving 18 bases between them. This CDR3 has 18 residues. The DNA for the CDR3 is TGTGCCAGCAGTTACCCGACCTTGGGAGGTCGGAGCAATCAGCCCCAGCATTTT. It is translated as CASSYPTLGGRSNQPQHF.

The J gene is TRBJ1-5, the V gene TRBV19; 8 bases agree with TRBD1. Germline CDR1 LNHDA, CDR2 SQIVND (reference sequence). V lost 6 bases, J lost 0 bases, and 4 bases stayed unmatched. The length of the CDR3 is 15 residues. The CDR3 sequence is CASRTTGDSNQPQHF. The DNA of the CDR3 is TGTGCCAGTAGGACGACAGGGGATAGCAATCAGCCCCAGCATTTT. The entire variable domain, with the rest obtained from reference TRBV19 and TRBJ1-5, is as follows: DGGITQSPKYLFRKEGQNVTLSCEQNLNHDAMYWYRQDPGQGLRLIYYSQIVNDFQKGDIAEGYSVSREKKESFPLTVTSAQKNPTAFYLCASRTTGDSNQPQHFGDGTRLSIL.

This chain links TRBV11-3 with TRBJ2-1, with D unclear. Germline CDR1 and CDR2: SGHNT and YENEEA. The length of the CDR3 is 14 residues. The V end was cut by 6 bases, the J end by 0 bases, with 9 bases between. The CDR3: CASRERSSYNEQFF. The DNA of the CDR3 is TGTGCCAGCAGGGAGAGGAGCTCCTACAATGAGCAGTTCTTC.

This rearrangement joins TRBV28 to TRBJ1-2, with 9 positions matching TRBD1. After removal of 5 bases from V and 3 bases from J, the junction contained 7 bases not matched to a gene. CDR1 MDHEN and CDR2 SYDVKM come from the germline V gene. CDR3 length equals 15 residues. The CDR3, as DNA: TGTGCCAGCAGTATAGAGACAGGGGGGGACTATGGCTACACCTTC. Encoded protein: CASSIETGGDYGYTF.

The CDR3 DNA is TGTGCCAGCAGTTCCTGGACTAGGGGATACGAGCAGTACTTC. Its protein product is CASSSWTRGYEQYF. V is TRBV27 and J is TRBJ2-7, with TRBD2 matching 7 bases. Per the germline V gene, CDR1 is MNHEY and CDR2 is SMNVEV (reference sequence). This CDR3 has 14 amino acids. After removal of 4 bases from V and 4 bases from J, the junction contained 7 bases not matched to a gene.

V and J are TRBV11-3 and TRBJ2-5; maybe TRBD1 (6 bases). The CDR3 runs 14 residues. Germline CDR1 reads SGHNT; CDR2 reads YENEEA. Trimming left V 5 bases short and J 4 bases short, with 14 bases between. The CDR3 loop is CASSLQGLGETQYF. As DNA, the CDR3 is TGTGCCAGCAGCCTACAGGGTCTCGGAGAGACCCAGTACTTC.

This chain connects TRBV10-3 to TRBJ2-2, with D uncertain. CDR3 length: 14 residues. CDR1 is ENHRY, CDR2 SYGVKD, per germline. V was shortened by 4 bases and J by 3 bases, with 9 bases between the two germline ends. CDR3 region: CAISGVEDTGELFF. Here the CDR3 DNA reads TGTGCCATCAGTGGGGTTGAGGACACCGGGGAGCTGTTTTTT.

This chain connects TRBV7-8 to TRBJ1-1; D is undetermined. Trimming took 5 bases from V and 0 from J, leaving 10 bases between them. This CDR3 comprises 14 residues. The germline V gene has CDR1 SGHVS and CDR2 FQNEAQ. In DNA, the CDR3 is TGTGCCAGCAGCCGAGTGCGCATGAACACTGAAGCTTTCTTT. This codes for CASSRVRMNTEAFF.

The CDR3 region is CASSPPSTRNTEAFF. DNA of the CDR3: TGTGCCAGCTCACCACCTTCCACAAGGAACACTGAAGCTTTCTTT. This chain joins TRBV18 and TRBJ1-1; D uncertain. CDR3 size: 15 residues. The V gene lost 0 bases and the J gene lost 1 base, with 9 bases spanning the gap. Germline-derived CDR1 and CDR2 are KGHSH and LQKENI.

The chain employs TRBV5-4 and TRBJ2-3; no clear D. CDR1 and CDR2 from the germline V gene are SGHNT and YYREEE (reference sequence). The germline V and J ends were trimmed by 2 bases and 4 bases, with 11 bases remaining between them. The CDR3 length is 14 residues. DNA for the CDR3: TGTGCCAGCAGCTTTAAATCGGCGGCAGATACGCAGTATTTT. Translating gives CASSFKSAADTQYF.

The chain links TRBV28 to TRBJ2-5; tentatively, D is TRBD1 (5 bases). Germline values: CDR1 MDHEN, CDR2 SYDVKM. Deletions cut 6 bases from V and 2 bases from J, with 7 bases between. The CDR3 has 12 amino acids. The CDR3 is CASRQVQETQYF. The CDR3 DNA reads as TGTGCCAGCAGACAGGTGCAAGAGACCCAGTACTTC.

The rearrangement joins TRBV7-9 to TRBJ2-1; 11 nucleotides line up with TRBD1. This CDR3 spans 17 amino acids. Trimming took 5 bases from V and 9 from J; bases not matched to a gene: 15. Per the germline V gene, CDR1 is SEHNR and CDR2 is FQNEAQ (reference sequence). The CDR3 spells CASSPTGTGGFEPEQFF. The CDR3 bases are TGTGCCAGCAGCCCCACCGGGACAGGGGGTTTTGAGCCTGAGCAGTTCTTC.

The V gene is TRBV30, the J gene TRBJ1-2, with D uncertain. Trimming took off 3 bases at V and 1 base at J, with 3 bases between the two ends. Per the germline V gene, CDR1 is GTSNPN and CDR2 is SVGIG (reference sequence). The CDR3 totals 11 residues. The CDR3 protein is CAWSVNYGYTF. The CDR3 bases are TGTGCCTGGAGCGTTAACTATGGCTACACCTTC.

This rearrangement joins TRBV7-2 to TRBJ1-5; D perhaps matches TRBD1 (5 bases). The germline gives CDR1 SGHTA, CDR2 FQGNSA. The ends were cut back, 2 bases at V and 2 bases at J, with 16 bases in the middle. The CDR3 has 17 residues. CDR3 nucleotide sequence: TGTGCCAGCAGCTTATTTCCAGGGCCCTCGGGCAATCAGCCCCAGCATTTT. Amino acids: CASSLFPGPSGNQPQHF.